This T cell receptor beta chain emerged from a study of blood T cell repertoires in COVID-19. The repertoire was sequenced with immunoSEQ multiplex PCR; TCRdb's copy has only in-frame clones and lacks some. The sample carries roughly 100,000 clones, roughly 79% recorded once. The CDR3 covers 15 residues. The germline V gene has CDR1 LGHDT and CDR2 YNNKEL (reference sequence). V lost 0 bases to trimming and J lost 4 bases, with 9 bases between them. The count of this clone is one. The chain links TRBV3-1 (or the pseudogene TRBV3-2) to TRBJ1-4; D not certain. The source of this sequence is a woman between 70 and 85 years old with acute or convalescent COVID-19. The sample was peripheral blood. CDR3: CASSQDMARNEKLFF. The CDR3 DNA reads as TGTGCCAGCAGCCAAGATATGGCCCGTAATGAAAAACTGTTTTTT.